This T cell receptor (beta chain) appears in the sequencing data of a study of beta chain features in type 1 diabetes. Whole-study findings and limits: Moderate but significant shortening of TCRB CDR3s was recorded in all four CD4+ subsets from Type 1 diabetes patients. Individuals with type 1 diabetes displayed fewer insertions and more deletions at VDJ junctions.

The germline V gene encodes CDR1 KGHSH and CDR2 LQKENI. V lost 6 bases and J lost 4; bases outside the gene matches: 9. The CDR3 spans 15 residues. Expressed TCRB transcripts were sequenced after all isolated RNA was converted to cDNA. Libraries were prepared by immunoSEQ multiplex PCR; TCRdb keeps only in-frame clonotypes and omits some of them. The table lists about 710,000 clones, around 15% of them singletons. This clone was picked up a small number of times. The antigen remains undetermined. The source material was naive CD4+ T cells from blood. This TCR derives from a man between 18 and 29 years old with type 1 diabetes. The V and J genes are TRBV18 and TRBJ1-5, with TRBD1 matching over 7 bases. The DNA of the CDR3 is TGTGCCAGCTCCCGGCCGGAGACAGGGAATCAGCCCCAGCATTTT. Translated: CASSRPETGNQPQHF. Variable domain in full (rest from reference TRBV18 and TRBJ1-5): NAGVMQNPRHLVRRRGQEARLRCSPMKGHSHVYWYRQLPEEGLKFMVYLQKENIIDESGMPKERFSAEFPKEGPSILRIQQVVRGDSAAYFCASSRPETGNQPQHFGDGTRLSIL.